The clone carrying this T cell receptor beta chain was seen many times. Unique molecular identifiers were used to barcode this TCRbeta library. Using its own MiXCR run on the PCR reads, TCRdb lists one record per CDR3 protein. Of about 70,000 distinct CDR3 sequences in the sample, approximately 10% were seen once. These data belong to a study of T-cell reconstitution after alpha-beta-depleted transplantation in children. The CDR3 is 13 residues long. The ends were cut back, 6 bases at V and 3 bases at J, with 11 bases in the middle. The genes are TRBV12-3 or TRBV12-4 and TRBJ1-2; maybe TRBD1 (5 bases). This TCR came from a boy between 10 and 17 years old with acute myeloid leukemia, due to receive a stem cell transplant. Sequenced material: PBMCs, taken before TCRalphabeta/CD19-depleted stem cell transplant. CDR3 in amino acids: CASRTGAYYGYTF. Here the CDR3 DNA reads TGTGCCAGCAGGACCGGGGCCTACTATGGCTACACCTTC.